This T cell receptor (beta chain) was found in a study of T cell responses to AZD1222 COVID-19 vaccine. Study-level points and caveats: With two AZD1222 doses given, Spike-specific TCR breadth and depth both rose. Seropositivity was recorded at baseline in only a handful of AZD1222 recipients. Researchers report vaccine-associated CD4 TCRs spanning spike, with dominance at 160-218 and 743-854.

The table came from immunoSEQ multiplex PCR; TCRdb's copy has only in-frame clones and leaves some out. This table has around 270,000 clones, approximately 94% appearing once. About this clone itself: Its antigen remains unknown.

Investigators merged groups given second doses at roughly 4 or roughly 12 weeks. The trim removed 5 bases at V and 2 bases at J, leaving 7 bases unmatched. The CDR3 consists of 15 residues. Germline-derived CDR1 and CDR2 are SGHTA and FQGNSA. The chain couples TRBV7-2 to TRBJ2-3, with 7 positions matching TRBD2. This sequence originates from an adult who received the AZD1222 COVID-19 vaccine. This sample comprised peripheral blood, obtained 28 days after the second AZD1222 dose. In nucleotides, the CDR3 is TGTGCCAGCAGCCCGGGGGAGGGGAACACAGATACGCAGTATTTT. Residues: CASSPGEGNTDTQYF.